Presented here are 17 T cell receptor beta chains from one specimen sequenced in a study of blood T cell repertoires in COVID-19. Only in-frame clones appear in the TCRdb table, and some are missing; sequencing was by immunoSEQ multiplex PCR. The sample consists of under 65,000 clones, under 95% of them appearing once. Sequenced material: peripheral blood. These receptors were collected from a man aged 45 to 65 with acute or convalescent COVID-19.

The chain links TRBV5-1 to TRBJ2-1; 9 bases are a match to TRBD1. The length of the CDR3 is 16 residues. Germline loops: CDR1 SGHRS, CDR2 YFSETQ. The J segment lost 6 bases and the V segment lost 4 bases, leaving 11 bases of the junction unmatched. CDR3 nucleotides: TGCGCCAGCAGCCGGACCACAGGGGGCGAGACCAATGAGCAGTTCTTC. Amino acid sequence: CASSRTTGGETNEQFF.

V and J are TRBV2 and TRBJ1-5; 7 positions match TRBD1. CDR3 length: 14 amino acids. V lost 5 bases to trimming and J lost 3 bases; unmatched junction nucleotides: 4. Looked up from germline, CDR1 is SNHLY and CDR2 is FYNNEI. CDR3 sequence reads: CASSSGGYNQPQHF. The CDR3 nucleotides read TGTGCCAGCAGTTCAGGGGGGTACAATCAGCCCCAGCATTTT. Full variable domain (outside the CDR3, taken from reference TRBV2 and TRBJ1-5): EPEVTQTPSHQVTQMGQEVILRCVPISNHLYFYWYRQILGQKVEFLVSFYNNEISEKSEIFDDQFSVERPDGSNFTLKIRSTKLEDSAMYFCASSSGGYNQPQHFGDGTRLSIL.

The chain is built from TRBV19 and TRBJ1-1; no firm D call. Germline V gene sequence: CDR1 LNHDA, CDR2 SQIVND (reference sequence). The CDR3 consists of 15 residues. V lost 5 bases and J 1 base, leaving 14 bases between the germline ends. CDR3 amino acids: CASSPIGRSNTEAFF. CDR3 DNA sequence: TGTGCCAGTAGTCCCATCGGTCGCTCGAACACTGAAGCTTTCTTT.

The chain uses TRBV21-1 and TRBJ1-2; TRBD1, the D gene given by the table, was not confirmed from the DNA. TRBV21-1 is a recognized pseudogene. The CDR3 covers 18 residues. The CDR3 region has the DNA TGTGCCAGCAGCACCGGACAGGCCTTAAAGTTCCTCAACTATGGCTACACCTTC. Amino acid sequence: CASSTGQALKFLNYGYTF.

The chain's CDR3 is CASSLSHSSYNEQFF. The CDR3 DNA is TGTGCCAGCAGCCTGTCACACAGCTCCTACAATGAGCAGTTCTTC. The rearrangement links TRBV5-5 to TRBJ2-1; D gene unclear. The V gene's germline CDR1 is SGHKS and CDR2 YYEKEE (reference sequence). This CDR3 is built from 15 residues. V was shortened by 4 bases and J by 0 bases, with 11 bases between the two germline ends.

The rearrangement links TRBV9 to TRBJ1-2; D is undetermined. Germline-derived CDR1 and CDR2 are SGDLS and YYNGEE. The CDR3 contains 11 residues. V lost 7 bases, J lost 6 bases, and 10 bases lay in between. The CDR3 nucleotides are TGTGCCAGCGAGGCAATGAATGGCTACACCTTC. Protein sequence: CASEAMNGYTF.

This clone was seen once. The chain couples TRBV4-2 to TRBJ2-5; the D is unclear. V was clipped by 0 bases and J by 2 bases, with 10 bases between them. The CDR3 contains 15 residues. The germline gives CDR1 LGHNA, CDR2 YNFKEQ. The CDR3 here is CASSQDLSGQETQYF. The CDR3 coding sequence is TGTGCCAGCAGCCAAGATCTTTCCGGGCAAGAGACCCAGTACTTC.

The J gene is TRBJ2-3, the V gene TRBV5-1; 7 bases line up with TRBD2. Germline loops: CDR1 SGHRS, CDR2 YFSETQ. After removal of 4 bases from V and 0 bases from J, the junction contained 11 bases not matched to a gene. This CDR3 contains 17 residues. CDR3 in amino acids: CASSPGWGGGSTDTQYF. CDR3 coding DNA: TGCGCCAGCAGCCCTGGATGGGGCGGGGGAAGCACAGATACGCAGTATTTT.

This clone occurred once. CDR3 in amino acids: CSTAAGDRGYTEAFF. In DNA, the CDR3 is TGCAGCACCGCGGCGGGGGACAGGGGGTACACTGAAGCTTTCTTT. The genes are TRBV29-1 and TRBJ1-1; 11 bases align to TRBD1. The V gene end was trimmed by 8 bases and the J gene end by 3 bases; junction bases not matched to a gene: 11. This CDR3 has 15 amino acids. Germline V gene data show CDR1 as SQVTM and CDR2 as ANQGSEA.

The chain links TRBV27 to TRBJ1-1, with D perhaps matching TRBD1 (5 bases). CDR3 length: 16 amino acids. Looked up from germline, CDR1 is MNHEY and CDR2 is SMNVEV (reference sequence). Between the trimmed V and J ends, which lost 5 bases and 1 base, there was a span of 17 bases. The CDR3 loop reads CASSPRVGRRNTEAFF. As DNA, the CDR3 is TGTGCCAGCAGTCCCAGGGTCGGGAGGCGGAACACTGAAGCTTTCTTT.

This chain connects TRBV30 to TRBJ1-1; perhaps TRBD1 as D (6 bases). From germline, CDR1 is GTSNPN and CDR2 SVGIG (reference sequence). V was pared by 7 bases and J by 0 bases, with 12 bases between. This CDR3 region has 13 residues. The CDR3 sequence: CASTGTLNTEAFF. In DNA form, the CDR3 reads TGTGCCTCCACCGGGACATTGAACACTGAAGCTTTCTTT.

The chain recombines TRBV18 with TRBJ2-6; a possible D gene is TRBD1 (5 bases). Trimming pared 6 bases from V and 1 base from J, leaving 10 bases between. The germline V gene has CDR1 KGHSH and CDR2 LQKENI. The CDR3 sequence is 15 residues long. The CDR3 sequence: CASSIQVSGANVLTF. In DNA, the CDR3 is TGTGCCAGCTCGATACAGGTTTCTGGGGCCAACGTCCTGACTTTC.

This chain connects TRBV21-1 to TRBJ1-4; the table's D call, TRBD1, was not checked against the DNA. TRBV21-1 is a pseudogene segment. The CDR3 sequence is 17 residues long. As DNA, the CDR3 is TGTGCCAGCAGCAAAGAGGGTCAGGGACAGCCGAATGAAAAACTGTTTTTT. It codes for CASSKEGQGQPNEKLFF.

The chain combines TRBV5-5 with TRBJ1-3; TRBD1 matches at 8 bases. Per germline, CDR1 SGHKS and CDR2 YYEKEE (reference sequence). V lost 4 bases and J lost 3; bases outside the gene matches: 3. There are 14 residues in the CDR3. The CDR3 spells CASSTGTGGNTIYF. The CDR3 DNA sequence: TGTGCCAGCAGCACGGGGACAGGTGGAAACACCATATATTTT.

This chain connects TRBV5-1 to TRBJ1-1, with D perhaps TRBD1 (5 bases). CDR3 length equals 14 residues. V dropped 0 bases and J dropped 5 bases, with 11 bases sitting between them. Germline loops: CDR1 SGHRS, CDR2 YFSETQ. Here the CDR3 DNA reads TGCGCCAGCAGCTTGGCAGTTCAGGGAACTGAAGCTTTCTTT. Encoded protein: CASSLAVQGTEAFF. Full variable domain (rest looked up from reference TRBV5-1 and TRBJ1-1): KAGVTQTPRYLIKTRGQQVTLSCSPISGHRSVSWYQQTPGQGLQFLFEYFSETQRNKGNFPGRFSGRQFSNSRSEMNVSTLELGDSALYLCASSLAVQGTEAFFGQGTRLTVV.

V usage is TRBV7-7 and J usage is TRBJ2-1; D perhaps matches TRBD1 (5 bases). This CDR3 is 15 amino acids long. Germline CDR1 reads SSHAT; CDR2 reads FNYEAQ (reference sequence). V shed 4 bases and J shed 1 base, with 11 bases lying between them. The CDR3, as DNA: TGTGCCAGCAGCTACGGCAGGGTGTCCTACAATGAGCAGTTCTTC. Translating it yields CASSYGRVSYNEQFF.

This chain links TRBV3-1 (or the pseudogene TRBV3-2) with TRBJ1-5; 7 nucleotides match TRBD1. V trimming: 4 bases; J trimming: 4 bases; junction bases outside the gene matches: 4. The CDR3 has 14 amino acids. Looked up from germline, CDR1 is LGHDT and CDR2 is YNNKEL (reference sequence). The CDR3 DNA reads TGTGCCAGCAGCCTTGGACAGGAGAATCAGCCCCAGCATTTT. This encodes CASSLGQENQPQHF.